A selection of T cell receptor beta chains follows, all from one sample in a study of shared clonotypes between healthy human individuals. Clones were sequenced by immunoSEQ multiplex PCR, and TCRdb holds only the in-frame ones, with some missing. The data show 700,000 to 950,000 clones, with roughly 96% seen just once and about 0.21% held by the top ten. The source material was naive CD8+ T cells sorted from blood. These receptors were taken from a man aged 25 to 45 in good health. Each CDR3 is given with its conserved first and last residue. Each record gives: V gene, CDR3 length, CDR3 protein.

TRBV10-3 | 14 | CAISVASGPYEQYF
TRBV11-2 | 15 | CASSLKTLARYEQYF
TRBV7-2 | 14 | CASSLATGHRPQHF
TRBV7-6 | 14 | CASSYAGVSYEQYF
TRBV6-1 | 15 | CASSAGHGMNTEAFF
TRBV10-1 | 14 | CASSETGLGTEAFF
TRBV7-9 | 13 | CASSGTSGREQYF
TRBV9 | 15 | CASSVEAGVDDTQYF
TRBV7-8 | 14 | CASSLGVSNYGYTF
TRBV27 | 15 | CASSQTSGLADEQFF
TRBV7-2 | 16 | CASSSWAGLGRDEQFF
TRBV13 | 14 | CASSLDGRTYEQYF
TRBV7-9 | 16 | CASSSGLAGGPYTQYF
TRBV14 | 16 | CASSPRSGPVYNEQFF
TRBV19 | 11 | CASSIGDGYTF
TRBV29-1 | 13 | CSVDWGSTGELFF
TRBV7-9 | 13 | CASTLLGFDEQYF
TRBV30 | 13 | CAWGTGVGETQYF
TRBV11-2 | 16 | CASSRGQGVGNQPQHF
TRBV7-2 | 13 | CASSSGITYEQYF
TRBV6-1 | 12 | CASVGDGSEAFF
TRBV27 | 13 | CASSLLGTGELFF
TRBV29-1 | 13 | CSAEGQEDNEQFF
TRBV27 | 14 | CASSWDRGADTQYF
TRBV5-8 | 12 | CASSSAPYGYTF
TRBV9 | 14 | CASTVGPRYNEQFF
TRBV10-1 | 13 | CASSEDNSYEQYF
TRBV7-9 | 14 | CATSPPMVTGELFF
TRBV4-3 | 15 | CASSQGGYNTGELFF
TRBV7-6 | 13 | CASSLAGPREQYF
TRBV5-1 | 12 | CASRLGADTQYF
TRBV7-2 | 17 | CASSSSWALGAYNEQFF
TRBV4-3 | 15 | CASSTSGSTGNEQFF
TRBV27 | 14 | CASSTGLVADEQYF
TRBV6-5 | 13 | CASSPGTGNEQYF
TRBV7-9 | 15 | CASSHSGEGRETQYF
TRBV15 | 15 | CATSRGQGLADTQYF
TRBV15 | 13 | CAVALLRTTEAFF
TRBV5-1 | 16 | CASSAREGRANEKLFF
TRBV6-1 | 15 | CASSARRGSNQPQHF
TRBV5-8 | 14 | CASREDFNTGELFF
TRBV6-5 | 11 | CASSSNTEAFF
TRBV7-9 | 16 | CASSSNRLASTDTQYF
TRBV6-5 | 11 | CASSNTGELFF
TRBV4-3 | 16 | CASSQVLGQANTEAFF
TRBV5-1 | 15 | CASSFGSSRNYEQYF
TRBV21-1 | 17 | CASSKEETGEGDTEAFF
TRBV7-9 | 18 | CASSDRNGLAGSTGELFF
TRBV9 | 14 | CASSVGAGASEQYF
TRBV7-9 | 14 | CASSSIGSSYEQYF
TRBV30 | 17 | CAWSVGLGGLGTDTQYF
TRBV4-1 | 17 | CASSQDWLGGDYNEQFF
TRBV28 | 15 | CASSFPRVITDTQYF